These T cell receptor beta chains were read from a single sample in a study of T cell changes during pregnancy in multiple sclerosis. Libraries were prepared by immunoSEQ multiplex PCR; TCRdb keeps only in-frame clonotypes and omits some of them. The sample carries about 59,000 clones, approximately 90% recorded once. The sample consisted of peripheral blood, taken in the second trimester of pregnancy. The receptors stem from a female donor with multiple sclerosis, enrolled in a pregnancy study. Both conserved end residues are trimmed from each CDR3.

TRBV2	TRBJ1-2	ASSAKDTGRPNPYGYT
TRBV5-1	TRBJ2-5	ASSPGQGSQETQY
TRBV30	TRBJ1-3	AWSQGNSGNTIY
TRBV2	TRBJ1-4	ASFAGRGHEKLF
TRBV11-2	TRBJ2-7	ASSSAAGVRREQY
TRBV5-1	TRBJ1-1	ASSLGTGREAF
TRBV30	TRBJ1-1	AWSRGQAMNTEAF
TRBV4-3	TRBJ1-2	ASSQEGTGARGAYT
TRBV7-9	TRBJ1-6	ASSLVPRREGDPPLH
TRBV5-1	TRBJ2-1	ASSVGGWIGRRDEQF
TRBV9	TRBJ2-1	ASSVGLAGWGEQF
TRBV6-1	TRBJ1-2	ASSRGAGEYGYT
TRBV9	TRBJ1-2	ASGPALYGYT
TRBV19	TRBJ1-1	ASSIDRDTEAF
TRBV30	TRBJ2-2	AWWRRNTGELF
TRBV14	TRBJ2-5	ASSLVGGSETQY
TRBV4-1	TRBJ2-1	ASSQDSASGGLSYNEQF
TRBV30	TRBJ1-2	AWSQTLQGPYGYT
TRBV7-6	TRBJ2-5	ASGLLTQETQY
TRBV7-9	TRBJ2-3	ASTPPGISTDTQY
TRBV4-1	TRBJ2-7	ASSQDAGQGFYEQY
TRBV2	TRBJ2-5	ANTGETQY
TRBV6-4	TRBJ1-2	ASSETGGEDVRYGYT
TRBV11-2	TRBJ1-1	ASSVDRKLF
TRBV7-3	TRBJ1-6	ASSSGQFHSPLH
TRBV16	TRBJ1-1	ASSQSVGAEAF
TRBV2	TRBJ1-1	ASSAAGTGNTEAF
TRBV13	TRBJ1-1	ASSAHRAEAF
TRBV4-3	TRBJ1-6	ASSQDLNTIQALH
TRBV19	TRBJ2-1	ASSPRDREQF
TRBV5-1	TRBJ1-1	ASSLQPFMNTEAF
TRBV28	TRBJ1-4	ASRRREKLF
TRBV11-3	TRBJ2-5	ASSLEVEWVRETQY
TRBV4-1	TRBJ1-2	ASSQEGQGRNYGYT
TRBV7-8	TRBJ2-5	ASSLARSGGTSQY
TRBV7-9	TRBJ2-7	ASSPLYYEQY
TRBV19	TRBJ2-1	ATKTGTALYNEQF
TRBV9	TRBJ1-2	ASSVGDRGLGYT
TRBV18	TRBJ1-6	ASSPAGQGPSPLH
TRBV5-1	TRBJ1-1	ASSLDEQGAAF
TRBV4-2	TRBJ2-7	ASSQRGTLYEQY